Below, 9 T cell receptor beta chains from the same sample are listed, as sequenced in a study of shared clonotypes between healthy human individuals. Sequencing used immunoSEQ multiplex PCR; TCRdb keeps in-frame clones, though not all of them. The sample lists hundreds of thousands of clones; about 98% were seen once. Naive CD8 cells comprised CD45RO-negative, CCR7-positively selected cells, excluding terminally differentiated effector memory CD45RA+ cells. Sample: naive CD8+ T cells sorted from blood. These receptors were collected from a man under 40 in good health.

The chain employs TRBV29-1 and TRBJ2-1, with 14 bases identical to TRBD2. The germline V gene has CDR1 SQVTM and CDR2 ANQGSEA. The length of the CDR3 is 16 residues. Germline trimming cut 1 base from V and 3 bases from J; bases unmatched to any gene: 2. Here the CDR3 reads CSVEGGLAGVYNEQFF. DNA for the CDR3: TGCAGCGTTGAAGGGGGACTAGCGGGAGTCTACAATGAGCAGTTCTTC.

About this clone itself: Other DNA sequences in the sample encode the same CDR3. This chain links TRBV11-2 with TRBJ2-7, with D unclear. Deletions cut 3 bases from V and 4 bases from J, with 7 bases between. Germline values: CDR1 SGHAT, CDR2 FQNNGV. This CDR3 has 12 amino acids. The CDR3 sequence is CASSLDGYEQYF. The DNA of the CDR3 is TGTGCCAGCAGCTTGGATGGGTACGAGCAGTACTTC.

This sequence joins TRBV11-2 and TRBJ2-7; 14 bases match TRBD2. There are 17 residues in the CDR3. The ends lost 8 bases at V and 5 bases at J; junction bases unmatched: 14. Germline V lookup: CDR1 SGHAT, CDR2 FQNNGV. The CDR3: CASGGLAGVRGSHEQYF. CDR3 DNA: TGTGCCAGCGGGGGACTAGCGGGAGTACGAGGTAGCCACGAGCAGTACTTC. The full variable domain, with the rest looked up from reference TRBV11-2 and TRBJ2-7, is EAGVAQSPRYKIIEKRQSVAFWCNPISGHATLYWYQQILGQGPKLLIQFQNNGVVDDSQLPKDRFSAERLKGVDSTLKIQPAKLEDSAVYLCASGGLAGVRGSHEQYFGPGTRLTVT.

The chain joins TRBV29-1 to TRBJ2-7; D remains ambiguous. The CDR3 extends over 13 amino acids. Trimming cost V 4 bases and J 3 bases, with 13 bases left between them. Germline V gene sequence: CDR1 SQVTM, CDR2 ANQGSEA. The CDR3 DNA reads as TGCAGCGTTGTAGTGGCAGGCCACTACGAGCAGTACTTC. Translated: CSVVVAGHYEQYF.

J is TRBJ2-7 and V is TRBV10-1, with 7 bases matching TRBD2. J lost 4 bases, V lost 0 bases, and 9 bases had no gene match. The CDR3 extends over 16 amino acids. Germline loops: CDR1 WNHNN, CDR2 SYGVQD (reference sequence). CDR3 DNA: TGCGCCAGCAGTGAGTCCCGGGGACTACTAAGTTACGAGCAGTACTTC. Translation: CASSESRGLLSYEQYF.

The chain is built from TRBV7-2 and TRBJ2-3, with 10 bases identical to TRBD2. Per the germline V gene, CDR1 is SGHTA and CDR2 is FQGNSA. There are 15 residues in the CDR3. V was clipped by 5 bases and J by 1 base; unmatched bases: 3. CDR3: CASSTGLAGTDTQYF. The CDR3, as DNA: TGTGCCAGCAGCACCGGACTAGCGGGCACAGATACGCAGTATTTT.

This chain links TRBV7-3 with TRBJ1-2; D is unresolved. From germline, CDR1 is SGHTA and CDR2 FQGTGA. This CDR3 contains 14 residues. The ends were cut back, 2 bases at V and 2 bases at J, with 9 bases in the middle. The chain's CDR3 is CASSLYPGNYGYTF. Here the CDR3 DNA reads TGTGCCAGCAGCTTATATCCGGGGAACTATGGCTACACCTTC.

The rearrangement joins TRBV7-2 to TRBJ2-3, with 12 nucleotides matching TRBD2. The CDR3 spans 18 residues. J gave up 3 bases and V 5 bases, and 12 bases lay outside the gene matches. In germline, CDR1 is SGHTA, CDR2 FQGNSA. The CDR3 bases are TGTGCCAGCAGCCTTCCTCTAGCGGGAGGGAGGGGGACAGATACGCAGTATTTT. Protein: CASSLPLAGGRGTDTQYF.

CDR3 DNA sequence: TGCAGCGTTGAAAGAGCGTCTACCACAGATACGCAGTATTTT. Encoded protein: CSVERASTTDTQYF. The chain joins TRBV29-1 to TRBJ2-3; D unclear. The V end lost 2 bases, the J end lost 2 bases, and 11 bases lay between the germline ends. Germline loops: CDR1 SQVTM, CDR2 ANQGSEA. The CDR3 loop spans 14 amino acids.